These 3 T cell receptor beta chains came from one sample sequenced in a study of neurological immune-mediated disorders. TCRdb reprocessed the 5' RACE reads via MiXCR and lists one record per CDR3 protein. This table holds some 77,000 distinct CDR3 sequences, approximately 9.4% found once. Sequencing input: PBMCs. The receptors here all came from a man aged 45-65 years in good health.

About this clonotype: The germline gene is not matched at one end of the junction; a read error may be the cause. The chain carries TRBV7-2 and TRBJ2-7; maybe TRBD1 (5 bases). The germline V gene has CDR1 SGHTA and CDR2 FQGNSA. The CDR3 consists of 13 residues. The chain's CDR3 is CASNSRQSYEKYF. The CDR3 nucleotides read TGTGCCAGCAACTCCCGACAGAGCTACGAGAAGTACTTC.

Many counts were recorded for this clonotype. V is TRBV12-3 or TRBV12-4 and J is TRBJ1-4, with D possibly matching TRBD1 (5 bases). Trimming shortened V by 4 bases and J by 7 bases, and 16 bases separated the two germline ends. The CDR3 length is 15 residues. The CDR3 sequence is CASSSMGGPGEKLFF. CDR3 bases: TGTGCCAGCAGTTCCATGGGGGGTCCGGGTGAAAAACTGTTTTTT.

This clonotype appeared once. At one of its ends the junction is not consistent with the germline gene, which may arise from a read error. The gene calls are TRBV6-5 and TRBJ2-2; 8 positions match TRBD2. Per germline, CDR1 MNHEY and CDR2 SVGAGI. The CDR3 sequence is 14 residues long. The CDR3 DNA is TGTGCCAGCAGTTTTAGCGGGATCACCGGGGAGCTGTTCTTT. Residues: CASSFSGITGELFF.